This entry lists 21 T cell receptor beta chains sequenced from one sample in a study of human T cells and chemical hapten exposure. TCRdb ran MiXCR on the RACE reads and lists one entry per CDR3 protein. The sample contains about 90,000 distinct CDR3 sequences, roughly 10% of which appear only once. Time point in this sample: patch test 3, about 24 weeks after DPC sensitization. Treatment defined: therapeutic diphenylcyclopropenone sensitization with weekly scalp DPC. Source: whole blood, taken in connection with sensitization to the hapten diphenylcyclopropenone (DPC). These receptors originate from a woman aged 25 to 45 with alopecia areata. Some clones in this sample may be carry-over from other donors' samples.

In its sample, this clonotype was seen many times. The CDR3 sequence is CASSYYLGVDYGYTF. The CDR3 DNA is TGTGCCAGCAGTTACTATTTGGGGGTGGACTATGGCTACACCTTC. The rearrangement links TRBV6-5 to TRBJ1-2; D may be TRBD1 (5 bases). The CDR3 consists of 15 residues. Per germline, CDR1 MNHEY and CDR2 SVGAGI. The V gene lost 1 base and the J gene lost 3 bases, with 12 bases spanning the gap.

This clonotype was seen a handful of times. V and J are TRBV20-1 and TRBJ2-7; D is ambiguous. Germline CDR1 DFQATT, CDR2 SNEGSKA (reference sequence). CDR3 length: 14 residues. The germline V and J ends were trimmed by 5 bases and 3 bases, with 17 bases remaining between them. The CDR3 DNA reads TGCAGTGCTCCCCACCCGGCTACCCTCTACGAGCAGTACTTC. This sequence encodes CSAPHPATLYEQYF.

This clonotype was detected many times. This CDR3 reads CSAKQTGQGPTAFF. The CDR3 DNA reads as TGCAGTGCTAAGCAGACAGGTCAGGGTCCTACTGCTTTCTTT. V usage is TRBV20-1 and J usage is TRBJ1-1; D is perhaps TRBD1 (6 bases). Trimming left V 4 bases short and J 11 bases short, with 23 bases between. The germline gives CDR1 DFQATT, CDR2 SNEGSKA (reference sequence). The CDR3 consists of 14 residues.

This clonotype was counted ten times or more. Here the CDR3 DNA reads TGTGCCAGCAGCCAGCGGGGGGCAGATACGCAGTATTTT. Residues: CASSQRGADTQYF. The rearrangement links TRBV7-9 to TRBJ2-3; 9 nucleotides agree with TRBD2. CDR1 SEHNR and CDR2 FQNEAQ come from the germline V gene (reference sequence). Unmatched junction bases numbered 1, after V lost 5 bases and J lost 4 bases. The CDR3 has 13 residues.

This clonotype has a count of ten or more. The J gene is TRBJ2-1, the V gene TRBV9; D is perhaps TRBD2 (5 bases). V lost 4 bases and J lost 0, with 17 bases in between. Germline CDR1 SGDLS, CDR2 YYNGEE. This CDR3 region has 17 residues. The CDR3 bases are TGTGCCAGCAGCCCGAGGGCTTTACAGAGCTCCTACAATGAGCAGTTCTTC. Translation: CASSPRALQSSYNEQFF.

This clonotype was recorded many times. The chain has TRBV9 and TRBJ2-5; the match to TRBD1 covers 8 bases. The ends lost 7 bases at V and 2 bases at J; junction bases unmatched: 7. The CDR3 extends over 14 amino acids. Per the germline V gene, CDR1 is SGDLS and CDR2 is YYNGEE. The chain's CDR3 is CASSRTGQQETQYF. The CDR3 DNA reads TGTGCCAGCTCCCGGACAGGGCAACAAGAGACCCAGTACTTC. Full variable domain (rest looked up from reference TRBV9 and TRBJ2-5): DSGVTQTPKHLITATGQRVTLRCSPRSGDLSVYWYQQSLDQGLQFLIQYYNGEERAKGNILERFSAQQFPDLHSELNLSSLELGDSALYFCASSRTGQQETQYFGPGTRLLVL.

The V and J genes are TRBV3-1 and TRBJ1-6, with D possibly being TRBD1 (5 bases). The CDR3 covers 14 residues. V lost 3 bases, J lost 13 bases, and 16 bases lay in between. Germline V lookup: CDR1 LGHDT, CDR2 YNNKEL (reference sequence). Here the CDR3 DNA reads TGTGCCAGCAGCCAGGCCGACAGCAGCAGCCCCCTCCACTTT. Amino acid sequence: CASSQADSSSPLHF. The variable domain in full, with the rest retrieved from reference TRBV3-1 and TRBJ1-6, is DTAVSQTPKYLVTQMGNDKSIKCEQNLGHDTMYWYKQDSKKFLKIMFSYNNKELIINETVPNRFSPKSPDKAHLNLHINSLELGDSAVYFCASSQADSSSPLHFGNGTRLTVT.

This clonotype was observed a handful of times. The V gene is TRBV6-5, the J gene TRBJ1-2; weak D call: TRBD1 (5 bases). The V end lost 6 bases, the J end lost 0 bases, and 11 bases lay between the germline ends. This CDR3 comprises 14 residues. In germline, CDR1 is MNHEY, CDR2 SVGAGI. CDR3 sequence: CASRGDSANYGYTF. The CDR3 coding sequence is TGTGCCAGCAGGGGAGACAGCGCTAACTATGGCTACACCTTC.

The rearrangement joins TRBV10-3 to TRBJ1-3; D unresolved. There are 14 residues in the CDR3. V lost 3 bases, J lost 5 bases, and 11 bases lay in between. Germline CDR1 and CDR2: ENHRY and SYGVKD. CDR3 amino acids: CAISEGAGRNTIYF. CDR3 DNA: TGTGCCATCAGTGAAGGAGCCGGCCGAAACACCATATATTTT.

This clonotype was observed a few times. The rearrangement joins TRBV28 to TRBJ2-1; weak D call: TRBD1 (6 bases). Germline CDR1 reads MDHEN; CDR2 reads SYDVKM. The CDR3 is 12 residues long. V lost 3 bases and J lost 10, with 10 bases in between. CDR3 sequence (DNA): TGTGCCAGCAGTTTGGGGACAAGCGAGCAGTTCTTC. Its protein product is CASSLGTSEQFF.

A few counts support this clonotype. The chain joins TRBV28 to TRBJ2-1, with D maybe TRBD2 (5 bases). This CDR3 contains 17 residues. Germline CDR1 is MDHEN and CDR2 is SYDVKM. Trimming shortened V by 3 bases and J by 0 bases, and 15 bases separated the two germline ends. The CDR3 coding sequence is TGTGCCAGCAGTTTCGGATTAGCGCTAAGCTCCTACAATGAGCAGTTCTTC. Translating it yields CASSFGLALSSYNEQFF.

There are many counts of this clonotype. This rearrangement joins TRBV7-9 to TRBJ2-1; D may match TRBD1 or TRBD2 (6 bases each). Trimming took 3 bases from V and 7 from J, leaving 13 bases between them. The V gene's germline CDR1 is SEHNR and CDR2 FQNEAQ (reference sequence). CDR3 length: 14 amino acids. CDR3 residues: CASSFPGAQNEQFF. The CDR3 DNA is TGTGCCAGCAGCTTTCCGGGGGCGCAGAATGAGCAGTTCTTC. The variable domain in full, with the rest retrieved from reference TRBV7-9 and TRBJ2-1, is DTGVSQNPRHKITKRGQNVTFRCDPISEHNRLYWYRQTLGQGPEFLTYFQNEAQLEKSRLLSDRFSAERPKGSFSTLEIQRTEQGDSAMYLCASSFPGAQNEQFFGPGTRLTVL.

This clonotype was recorded many times. V gene TRBV5-1 combines with J gene TRBJ2-2, with a possible D match to TRBD1 (6 bases). V was shortened by 4 bases and J by 1 base, with 14 bases between the two germline ends. Germline assignment: CDR1 SGHRS and CDR2 YFSETQ. This CDR3 has 16 residues. The chain's CDR3 is CASSARLTGNTGELFF. DNA of the CDR3: TGCGCCAGCAGCGCTCGCTTGACAGGGAACACCGGGGAGCTGTTTTTT.

This clonotype has a count of ten or more. The chain has TRBV20-1 and TRBJ2-7; TRBD2 matches at 12 bases. The ends lost 1 base at V and 4 bases at J; junction bases unmatched: 8. The CDR3 length is 16 residues. The germline V gene has CDR1 DFQATT and CDR2 SNEGSKA (reference sequence). CDR3 sequence reads: CSARARLAGGPYEQYF. Here the CDR3 DNA reads TGCAGTGCTAGAGCTCGGCTAGCGGGAGGGCCTTACGAGCAGTACTTC.

In this sample, this clonotype turned up a few times. The rearrangement links TRBV19 to TRBJ2-2, with D possibly being TRBD2 (5 bases). V lost 3 bases, J lost 5 bases, and 10 bases lay in between. Germline-derived CDR1 and CDR2 are LNHDA and SQIVND (reference sequence). The CDR3 extends over 14 amino acids. The CDR3 sequence: CASSIPGRTGELFF. The CDR3 DNA reads as TGTGCCAGTAGTATTCCTGGGAGAACCGGGGAGCTGTTTTTT.

Concerning this clonotype: At one boundary the junction diverges from the germline segment, which might be a read error. The genes are TRBV20-1 and TRBJ2-1; TRBD2 matches at 8 bases. The CDR3 is made up of 15 amino acids. Germline CDR1 and CDR2: DFQATT and SNEGSKA (reference sequence). In DNA form, the CDR3 reads TGCAGTGCCAGAGGACCTACTAGCGGCTACAATGAGCAGTTCTTC. Protein sequence: CSARGPTSGYNEQFF.

This clonotype was seen at least ten times. The J gene is TRBJ2-2, the V gene TRBV24-1; D not certain. The ends were cut back, 4 bases at V and 0 bases at J, with 5 bases in the middle. Germline values: CDR1 KGHDR, CDR2 SFDVKD. The CDR3 has 14 amino acids. CDR3 sequence: CATSEETNTGELFF. DNA for the CDR3: TGTGCCACCAGTGAAGAAACGAACACCGGGGAGCTGTTTTTT.

The table lists this clonotype with a few counts. One end of the junction varies from germline; a read error may be responsible. The chain recombines TRBV5-1 with TRBJ2-3, with 7 nucleotides matching TRBD2. Germline V lookup: CDR1 SGHRS, CDR2 YFSETQ. The CDR3 contains 14 residues. In DNA form, the CDR3 reads TGCGCCACCAGCGGGGAACTTAGCACAGATACGCAGTATTTT. Encoded protein: CATSGELSTDTQYF. Based on the CDR3 plus reference TRBV5-1 and TRBJ2-3, the full variable domain is KAGVTQTPRYLIKTRGQQVTLSCSPISGHRSVSWYQQTPGQGLQFLFEYFSETQRNKGNFPGRFSGRQFSNSRSEMNVSTLELGDSALYLCATSGELSTDTQYFGPGTRLTVL.

In its sample, this clonotype was seen a few times. The chain uses TRBV7-9 and TRBJ2-1, with 7 bases lining up with TRBD2. V dropped 5 bases and J dropped 6; count of bases not matched to a gene: 7. The CDR3 is 14 amino acids. Per the germline V gene, CDR1 is SEHNR and CDR2 is FQNEAQ (reference sequence). The chain's CDR3 is CASSAMGGSNEQFF. Here the CDR3 DNA reads TGTGCCAGCAGCGCCATGGGAGGGAGCAATGAGCAGTTCTTC.

This clonotype was picked up many times. The chain uses TRBV6-5 and TRBJ1-6; D uncertain. The germline CDR1 and CDR2 sequences are MNHEY and SVGAGI. The CDR3 extends over 15 amino acids. With 0 bases removed from V and 9 bases from J, the gap between germline ends came to 12 bases. CDR3 sequence reads: CASSYSKGRFSPLHF. The CDR3 DNA is TGTGCCAGCAGTTACTCGAAGGGAAGGTTTTCACCCCTCCACTTT.

This clonotype was seen only a few times. The chain combines TRBV15 with TRBJ2-3, with D unclear. CDR1 and CDR2 from the germline V gene are LNHNV and YYDKDF (reference sequence). Trimming took off 2 bases at V and 0 bases at J, with 6 bases between the two ends. The CDR3 runs to 14 residues. The CDR3 sequence: CATSRRLSTDTQYF. CDR3 sequence (DNA): TGTGCCACCAGCAGAAGACTGAGCACAGATACGCAGTATTTT.